A single sample is the source of the 9 T cell receptor beta chains below, sequenced in a study of blood T cells in healthy people across ages. Then a second PCR, running about 6 to 11 cycles, was carried out with a sample-barcoded 5' primer and a J-beta primer mix. TCRdb re-called the 5' RACE reads with MiXCR, one entry per CDR3 protein. Of about a million distinct CDR3 sequences in the sample, approximately 38% were seen once. What was sequenced was blood. These receptors were obtained from a man aged 18 to 30 in good health.

CDR3 in DNA: TGCGCCAGCAGCTTGGAGAGAGGTTGGGCAGATACGCAGTATTTT. This sequence encodes CASSLERGWADTQYF. V is TRBV5-1 and J is TRBJ2-3; unclear D gene. From germline, CDR1 is SGHRS and CDR2 YFSETQ. The CDR3 is made up of 15 amino acids. The ends were cut back, 0 bases at V and 4 bases at J, with 12 bases in the middle.

This clonotype was seen only a few times. This chain connects TRBV7-8 to TRBJ2-1; TRBD2 matches 11 bases. Germline assignment: CDR1 SGHVS and CDR2 FQNEAQ. V was pared by 7 bases and J by 2 bases, with 4 bases of the junction left unmatched. The CDR3 contains 15 residues. CDR3 residues: CASTPLAGAYNEQFF. For the CDR3, the DNA is TGTGCCAGCACCCCACTAGCGGGGGCCTACAATGAGCAGTTCTTC.

The rearrangement links TRBV6-5 to TRBJ1-2; D is undetermined. This CDR3 has 14 residues. From germline, CDR1 is MNHEY and CDR2 SVGAGI. V lost 4 bases to trimming and J lost 0 bases, with 9 bases between them. This CDR3 is CASSSSLANYGYTF. CDR3 sequence (DNA): TGTGCCAGCAGTTCGTCCCTAGCTAACTATGGCTACACCTTC.

This clonotype showed up just once. The rearrangement joins TRBV20-1 to TRBJ1-5; 7 nucleotides match TRBD1. The CDR3 runs to 12 residues. The V gene's germline CDR1 is DFQATT and CDR2 SNEGSKA (reference sequence). The trim removed 3 bases at V and 7 bases at J, leaving 3 bases unmatched. CDR3: CSASRGLQPQHF. The CDR3 region has the DNA TGCAGTGCTAGTAGGGGGCTCCAGCCCCAGCATTTT.

This clonotype was seen a handful of times. This sequence joins TRBV12-3 or TRBV12-4 and TRBJ1-5, with D perhaps matching TRBD1 (5 bases). The V and J ends lost 6 bases and 2 bases respectively, with 11 bases between them. This CDR3 has 14 residues. The CDR3: CASSVRGGNQPQHF. CDR3 bases: TGTGCCAGCAGCGTTCGAGGGGGCAATCAGCCCCAGCATTTT.

This clonotype was observed a handful of times. The chain recombines TRBV12-3 or TRBV12-4 with TRBJ1-2, with TRBD1 matching 8 bases. Trimming cost V 6 bases and J 8 bases; bases outside gene matches: 14. The CDR3 consists of 15 residues. CDR3 sequence (DNA): TGTGCCAGCAGCCCAACCCCGGGACAGGTATTCGGCTACACCTTC. Protein sequence: CASSPTPGQVFGYTF.

The chain combines TRBV7-9 with TRBJ1-6; maybe TRBD1 (5 bases). The CDR3 totals 15 residues. V was pared by 3 bases and J by 7 bases, with 13 bases between. Germline loops: CDR1 SEHNR, CDR2 FQNEAQ (reference sequence). The CDR3 DNA reads as TGTGCCAGCAGCTTTATCGCCAGGGAAAATTCACCCCTCCACTTT. Its protein is CASSFIARENSPLHF.

This clonotype occurred a few times. The chain uses TRBV5-1 and TRBJ2-7, with 7 bases that match TRBD1. Judging by the DNA end, TRBJ2-4 fits better; the J call may be wrong. The CDR3 totals 16 residues. The germline CDR1 and CDR2 sequences are SGHRS and YFSETQ. The CDR3 DNA follows: TGCGCCAGCAGCCCGAACCCCACAGGGGTTACGAACATTCAGTACTTC. Its translation: CASSPNPTGVTNIQYF.

J is TRBJ1-5 and V is TRBV12-3 or TRBV12-4, with D hard to call. Trimming stripped 5 bases from V and 4 bases from J, with 12 bases between. The length of the CDR3 is 14 residues. The CDR3 DNA is TGTGCCAGCAGTGTTCGGGCTTTTAATCAGCCCCAGCATTTT. Translation gives CASSVRAFNQPQHF.